Below, 10 T cell receptor beta chains from the same sample are listed, as sequenced in a study of post-analysis software for immune sequencing data. Overall study findings and caveats: Patients used about five TRBV segments, including TRBV5-6, TRBV5-1 and TRBV20-1, more often than controls.

Carried by the TCR beta cDNA libraries were unique molecular identifiers. TCRdb itself ran the PCR reads through MiXCR, one entry per CDR3 protein. Here the sample spans about 260,000 distinct CDR3 sequences, 35% to 40% being singletons. Antigen specificity for these receptors is unknown. Sequencing was performed on blood. These receptors originate from a girl aged 10-17 years with multiple sclerosis.

The table lists this clonotype with a count of one. A clone one base away is much larger, so this may be a read error. The rearrangement joins TRBV28 to TRBJ2-7, with D perhaps matching TRBD2 (5 bases). Trimming shortened V by 1 base and J by 4 bases, and 11 bases separated the two germline ends. CDR3 length: 14 residues. Germline-derived CDR1 and CDR2 are MDHEN and SYDVKM. The CDR3 bases are TGTGCCAGCAGTTTATCCGGCCGGGGTTACGAGCAGTACGTC. Its translation is CASSLSGRGYEQYV.

Many counts were recorded for this clonotype. The chain has TRBV6-1 and TRBJ2-4; 8 bases are shared with TRBD1. The CDR3 consists of 18 residues. The V gene end was trimmed by 7 bases and the J gene end by 3 bases; junction bases not matched to a gene: 17. Germline CDR1 is MNHNS and CDR2 is SASEGT. The chain's CDR3 is CASTVDRGLSVGKNIQYF. CDR3 coding DNA: TGTGCCAGCACCGTCGACAGGGGCCTATCGGTGGGCAAAAACATTCAGTACTTC.

This clonotype showed up many times. The chain combines TRBV28 with TRBJ2-5, with 8 bases aligning to TRBD2. Looked up from germline, CDR1 is MDHEN and CDR2 is SYDVKM. The trim removed 3 bases at V and 1 base at J, leaving 4 bases unmatched. CDR3 length: 15 amino acids. The CDR3 region is CASSFGRGRQETQYF. CDR3 nucleotides: TGTGCCAGCAGTTTCGGGAGGGGTCGCCAAGAGACCCAGTACTTC.

The V call is TRBV5-1, the J call TRBJ2-1; 13 nucleotides line up with TRBD2. The V and J ends lost 4 bases and 9 bases, in that order; junction bases with no gene match: 13. Germline V CDR1 and CDR2: SGHRS, YFSETQ. The CDR3 is made up of 17 amino acids. CDR3 coding DNA: TGCGCCAGCAGCGCGAACCAACTAGCGGGGGGGTCCACTGAGCAGTTCTTC. Amino acid sequence: CASSANQLAGGSTEQFF.

This clonotype has ten or more counts. The rearrangement links TRBV25-1 to TRBJ2-1; 9 bases fit TRBD2. The CDR3 spans 15 residues. Per the germline V gene, CDR1 is MGHDK and CDR2 is SYGVNS. Germline trimming cut 1 base from V and 7 bases from J; bases unmatched to any gene: 5. CDR3: CASSESGLALNEQFF. CDR3 DNA: TGTGCCAGCAGTGAATCGGGACTAGCATTGAATGAGCAGTTCTTC.

The chain links TRBV6-4 to TRBJ2-3; possibly TRBD2 for D (6 bases). Between the trimmed V and J ends, which lost 0 bases and 2 bases, there was a span of 12 bases. The germline V gene has CDR1 MRHNA and CDR2 SNTAGT. The CDR3 is made up of 16 amino acids. The CDR3 protein is CASSDSRDSFTDTQYF. The CDR3 nucleotides are TGTGCCAGCAGTGACTCGAGGGACTCGTTCACAGATACGCAGTATTTT.

This clonotype has ten or more counts. This sequence joins TRBV9 and TRBJ2-1, with 7 bases fitting TRBD1. V dropped 2 bases and J dropped 9; count of bases not matched to a gene: 11. CDR3 length: 15 amino acids. From germline, CDR1 is SGDLS and CDR2 YYNGEE. The CDR3 loop is CASSVGLGGQSEQFF. CDR3 nucleotides: TGTGCCAGCAGCGTCGGCCTAGGGGGCCAGAGTGAGCAGTTCTTC.

This clonotype was seen at least ten times. The chain uses TRBV4-1 and TRBJ2-3; D is unclear. Germline CDR1 MGHRA, CDR2 YSYEKL. CDR3 length: 15 residues. With 3 bases removed from V and 5 bases from J, the gap between germline ends came to 15 bases. DNA of the CDR3: TGCGCCAGCAGCCAGGCCCGGGTTCCTGAAGATACGCAGTATTTT. Its translation: CASSQARVPEDTQYF.

This clonotype was seen many times. The rearrangement uses TRBV27 and TRBJ2-3; D unclear. Germline CDR1 and CDR2: MNHEY and SMNVEV (reference sequence). CDR3 length: 17 residues. V lost 0 bases and J lost 0, with 13 bases in between. The CDR3 DNA sequence: TGTGCCAGCAGTTTATCGAGTCGGGCGTTCAGCACAGATACGCAGTATTTT. Its translation is CASSLSSRAFSTDTQYF.

This clonotype was counted between two and nine times. The DNA of the CDR3 is TGCAGTGCTAGACCTCTGGGGGGCAGGAGGACTGAAGCTTTCTTT. Translated: CSARPLGGRRTEAFF. The rearrangement uses TRBV20-1 and TRBJ1-1; tentatively, D is TRBD1 (6 bases). The CDR3 length is 15 residues. Germline values: CDR1 DFQATT, CDR2 SNEGSKA (reference sequence). Trimming shortened V by 2 bases and J by 5 bases, and 18 bases separated the two germline ends.